Below, 16 T cell receptor beta chains from the same sample are listed, as sequenced in a study of radiation and T cells in renal cell carcinoma. Treatment noted: treatment-naive control, cytoreductive nephrectomy. The table came from immunoSEQ multiplex PCR; TCRdb's copy has only in-frame clones and leaves some out. Here the sample spans about 23,000 clones, over 50% being singletons. This sample comprised tumor tissue, obtained from a patient whose treatment was nephrectomy without radiotherapy. The source is a human donor with renal cell carcinoma.

The V and J genes are TRBV2 and TRBJ2-1, with 13 bases that match TRBD2. Germline CDR1 is SNHLY and CDR2 is FYNNEI. The CDR3 covers 15 residues. The J segment lost 9 bases and the V segment lost 7 bases, leaving 9 bases of the junction unmatched. The CDR3 here is CASTRLAGGSGEQFF. The CDR3 nucleotides are TGTGCCAGCACGAGACTAGCGGGGGGTTCAGGTGAGCAGTTCTTC.

In this sample, this clone turned up a few times. This chain uses TRBV6-5 with TRBJ2-5; 7 nucleotides align to TRBD1. CDR3 size: 15 residues. Germline lookup yields CDR1 MNHEY and CDR2 SVGAGI. With 4 bases clipped from V and 2 bases from J, the junction kept 7 bases outside the gene matches. This CDR3 is CASSSSTGPQETQYF. In DNA, the CDR3 is TGTGCCAGCAGTTCCTCGACAGGGCCACAAGAGACCCAGTACTTC.

The table lists this clone with a few counts. For the CDR3, the DNA is TGTGCCAGCAGCAAAAAGGGGGACCAATGGGAGGCACCCTATGGCTACACCTTC. Translated, it gives CASSKKGDQWEAPYGYTF. The J gene is TRBJ1-2, the V gene TRBV21-1. TRBV21-1 is assigned pseudogene status. CDR3 size: 18 residues.

This chain joins TRBV6-5 and TRBJ1-6; TRBD1 agrees at 8 bases. V lost 2 bases and J lost 10; bases outside the gene matches: 10. The germline V gene has CDR1 MNHEY and CDR2 SVGAGI. The CDR3 runs to 16 residues. This CDR3 is CASSYGTGLLGSPLHF. The CDR3 DNA sequence: TGTGCCAGCAGTTACGGGACAGGCCTTTTGGGCTCACCCCTCCACTTT.

The chain recombines TRBV27 with TRBJ1-6; 8 nucleotides match TRBD1. Germline assignment: CDR1 MNHEY and CDR2 SMNVEV (reference sequence). The CDR3 is 16 amino acids. Germline trimming cut 0 bases from V and 6 bases from J; bases unmatched to any gene: 4. The CDR3 region has the DNA TGTGCCAGCAGTTTATCGGGACAGGCGCCTAATTCACCCCTCCACTTT. Protein sequence: CASSLSGQAPNSPLHF.

The chain combines TRBV2 with TRBJ2-2, with D uncertain. Trimming cost V 6 bases and J 9 bases, with 14 bases left between them. This CDR3 has 13 amino acids. Germline lookup yields CDR1 SNHLY and CDR2 FYNNEI. The CDR3 loop is CASSTSGPRELFF. CDR3 nucleotide sequence: TGTGCCAGCAGCACCAGTGGCCCCAGGGAGCTGTTTTTT.

The rearrangement uses TRBV6-5 and TRBJ1-2, with a possible D match to TRBD1 (5 bases). Germline V gene sequence: CDR1 MNHEY, CDR2 SVGAGI. CDR3 length equals 13 residues. V gave up 0 bases and J gave up 5 bases, with 7 bases separating them. The CDR3 DNA reads as TGTGCCAGCAGTTACTCTGGGGGATATGGCTACACCTTC. Amino acid sequence: CASSYSGGYGYTF.

The chain links TRBV6-6 to TRBJ2-7; no reliable D call. Deletions cut 6 bases from V and 6 bases from J, with 12 bases between. Germline CDR1 is MNHNY and CDR2 is SVGAGI (reference sequence). CDR3 length: 12 amino acids. In DNA, the CDR3 is TGTGCCAGCAGCCCCCAGTCGGTCGAGCAGTACTTC. Its protein is CASSPQSVEQYF.

This clone appeared many times. The rearrangement uses TRBV5-6 and TRBJ1-6; the match to TRBD1 covers 8 bases. This CDR3 is built from 16 residues. V gave up 4 bases and J gave up 8 bases; unmatched junction bases: 11. Germline CDR1 SGHDT, CDR2 YYEEEE. CDR3 in DNA: TGTGCCAGCAGCCCCGGCAGGGGGCGAGTTGATTCACCCCTCCACTTT. It codes for CASSPGRGRVDSPLHF.

The CDR3 bases are TGTGCCAGTAGTATCGACAGGGGGCTTGGAGGCTACACCTTC. Protein sequence: CASSIDRGLGGYTF. The gene calls are TRBV19 and TRBJ1-2, with TRBD1 matching over 10 bases. Trimming removed 3 bases from V and 8 bases from J; junction bases left unmatched: 6. The CDR3 consists of 14 residues. Germline CDR1 LNHDA, CDR2 SQIVND (reference sequence). Variable domain in full (rest from reference TRBV19 and TRBJ1-2): DGGITQSPKYLFRKEGQNVTLSCEQNLNHDAMYWYRQDPGQGLRLIYYSQIVNDFQKGDIAEGYSVSREKKESFPLTVTSAQKNPTAFYLCASSIDRGLGGYTFGSGTRLTVV.

This clone was found many times. The gene calls are TRBV15 and TRBJ2-7; D call uncertain. The germline V and J ends were trimmed by 5 bases and 1 base, with 9 bases remaining between them. This CDR3 is built from 13 residues. The germline gives CDR1 LNHNV, CDR2 YYDKDF (reference sequence). CDR3 protein: CATSPDRSYEQYF. As DNA, the CDR3 is TGTGCCACCAGCCCAGACCGGTCCTACGAGCAGTACTTC.

CDR3 in DNA: TGTGCCAGCGGACTAGCGGGGGGTGAGACCCAGTACTTC. Protein sequence: CASGLAGGETQYF. The rearrangement uses TRBV10-3 and TRBJ2-5, with 14 bases matching TRBD2. V lost 10 bases to trimming and J lost 5 bases; unmatched junction nucleotides: 3. The CDR3 has 13 residues. Germline V gene sequence: CDR1 ENHRY, CDR2 SYGVKD.

The chain combines TRBV9 with TRBJ1-6; D might be TRBD1 (6 bases). The CDR3 spans 15 residues. Germline CDR1 is SGDLS and CDR2 is YYNGEE. V lost 2 bases to trimming and J lost 7 bases, with 13 bases between them. The CDR3 protein is CASSVGGQRNSPLHF. As DNA, the CDR3 is TGTGCCAGCAGCGTCGGGGGGCAAAGGAATTCACCCCTCCACTTT.

This clone occurred a few times. The rearrangement joins TRBV7-2 to TRBJ1-1, with 7 nucleotides matching TRBD1. Germline trimming cut 5 bases from V and 7 bases from J; bases unmatched to any gene: 7. This CDR3 has 13 residues. Germline V gene data show CDR1 as SGHTA and CDR2 as FQGNSA. The CDR3 spells CASSRRQGFEAFF. The DNA for the CDR3 is TGTGCCAGCAGCCGACGACAGGGATTTGAAGCTTTCTTT. The full variable domain, its missing parts supplied by reference TRBV7-2 and TRBJ1-1, is GAGVSQSPSNKVTEKGKDVELRCDPISGHTALYWYRQSLGQGLEFLIYFQGNSAPDKSGLPSDRFSAERTGGSVSTLTIQRTQQEDSAVYLCASSRRQGFEAFFGQGTRLTVV.

CDR3 nucleotide sequence: TGTGCCAGCAGCGTAAGACAGGGAGATGGCAATCAGCCCCAGCATTTT. Its translation is CASSVRQGDGNQPQHF. This chain uses TRBV9 with TRBJ1-5, with 7 bases aligning to TRBD1. The J segment lost 2 bases and the V segment lost 1 base, leaving 6 bases of the junction unmatched. The CDR3 has 16 residues. CDR1 and CDR2 (germline): SGDLS, YYNGEE.

The chain recombines TRBV4-3 with TRBJ1-1, with D unclear. V lost 2 bases to trimming and J lost 1 base, with 11 bases between them. Germline CDR1 LGHNA, CDR2 YSLEER. The CDR3 covers 15 residues. The CDR3 nucleotides are TGCGCCAGCAGCCAATTCGGAGCAGAGAACACTGAAGCTTTCTTT. It is translated as CASSQFGAENTEAFF.